The 10 T cell receptor beta chains given below trace back to one sample, sequenced in a study of T cell repertoires in aging, cancer and after chemotherapy. The template was genomic DNA from peripheral blood, not RNA. TRB rearrangements spanning V, D and J were amplified using mixed TRB-A/B primers. From the multiplex PCR reads, TCRdb called clonotypes with MiXCR, one entry per CDR3 protein. The sample has about 8,000 distinct CDR3 sequences, around 59% seen once. The sequencing input was blood. The receptors stem from a human donor with a solid tumor.

The J gene is TRBJ1-1, the V gene TRBV7-9, with TRBD1 matching 10 bases. CDR3 size: 15 residues. V trimming: 5 bases; J trimming: 2 bases; junction bases outside the gene matches: 5. CDR1 is SEHNR, CDR2 FQNEAQ, per germline (reference sequence). CDR3 sequence: CASSLGDRGNTEAFF. Written as DNA, the CDR3 is TGTGCCAGCAGCCTAGGGGACAGGGGCAACACTGAAGCTTTCTTT. The full variable domain, with the rest looked up from reference TRBV7-9 and TRBJ1-1, is DTGVSQNPRHKITKRGQNVTFRCDPISEHNRLYWYRQTLGQGPEFLTYFQNEAQLEKSRLLSDRFSAERPKGSFSTLEIQRTEQGDSAMYLCASSLGDRGNTEAFFGQGTRLTVV.

This clonotype was detected once. This rearrangement joins TRBV18 to TRBJ2-1; 8 positions agree with TRBD1. After removal of 8 bases from V and 8 bases from J, the junction contained 2 bases not matched to a gene. Germline CDR1 KGHSH, CDR2 LQKENI. The CDR3 runs to 11 residues. The CDR3 DNA reads as TGTGCCAGCCGGACAGGGTATGAGCAGTTCTTC. Protein: CASRTGYEQFF.

The chain uses TRBV11-2 and TRBJ2-3, with 8 bases that match TRBD2. The CDR3 spans 14 residues. Germline CDR1 is SGHAT and CDR2 is FQNNGV. This CDR3 is CASGASGHTDTQYF. CDR3 bases: TGTGCTAGCGGGGCTAGCGGCCACACAGATACGCAGTATTTT.

In DNA form, the CDR3 reads TGTGCCAGCAGCGCCCTGACTTTGCCCCCCTACGAGCAGTACTTC. This gives the protein CASSALTLPPYEQYF. This rearrangement joins TRBV7-2 to TRBJ2-7, with no clear D. The germline V gene has CDR1 SGHTA and CDR2 FQGNSA. The CDR3 extends over 15 amino acids. The V end lost 5 bases, the J end lost 2 bases, and 16 bases lay between the germline ends. The full variable domain, rest sourced from reference TRBV7-2 and TRBJ2-7, is GAGVSQSPSNKVTEKGKDVELRCDPISGHTALYWYRQSLGQGLEFLIYFQGNSAPDKSGLPSDRFSAERTGGSVSTLTIQRTQQEDSAVYLCASSALTLPPYEQYFGPGTRLTVT.

The table lists this clonotype with a few counts. The chain employs TRBV30 and TRBJ2-1; 8 bases are shared with TRBD2. The CDR3 runs to 17 residues. CDR1 is GTSNPN, CDR2 SVGIG, per germline (reference sequence). V was pared by 2 bases and J by 2 bases, with 11 bases of the junction left unmatched. This CDR3 reads CAWSTSGTRVTYNEQFF. The CDR3 DNA follows: TGTGCCTGGAGTACCTCCGGGACTAGGGTCACCTACAATGAGCAGTTCTTC.

V usage is TRBV30 and J usage is TRBJ2-7, with 7 bases aligning to TRBD1. V shed 8 bases, J shed 2 bases, and the junction held 15 bases outside the gene matches. The CDR3 contains 15 residues. Germline V gene sequence: CDR1 GTSNPN, CDR2 SVGIG (reference sequence). CDR3 loop: CASSSTGPSPYEQYF. The CDR3 coding sequence is TGTGCCAGTAGTTCGACAGGGCCGTCCCCCTACGAGCAGTACTTC.

The V gene is TRBV9, the J gene TRBJ2-5, with a weak D call TRBD1 (6 bases). This CDR3 has 15 amino acids. Germline CDR1 is SGDLS and CDR2 is YYNGEE. V was clipped by 4 bases and J by 5 bases, with 18 bases between them. The CDR3 spells CASSTLGTPGETQYF. In DNA, the CDR3 is TGTGCCAGCAGCACCCTCGGGACACCGGGCGAGACCCAGTACTTC.

The CDR3 reads CASSPLTNTEAFF. The CDR3 nucleotides are TGTGCCAGCAGCCCCCTGACGAACACTGAAGCTTTCTTT. This rearrangement joins TRBV7-2 to TRBJ1-1; D gene uncertain. Per the germline V gene, CDR1 is SGHTA and CDR2 is FQGNSA. The V gene lost 5 bases and the J gene lost 1 base, with 8 bases spanning the gap. The CDR3 has 13 amino acids.

V usage is TRBV20-1 and J usage is TRBJ2-3; TRBD1 is a possible D gene (6 bases). The germline V and J ends were trimmed by 6 bases and 1 base, with 17 bases remaining between them. Germline assignment: CDR1 DFQATT and CDR2 SNEGSKA (reference sequence). This CDR3 has 15 residues. The CDR3 loop is CSADLRGGGTDTQYF. CDR3 in DNA: TGCAGTGCAGACCTCAGGGGTGGAGGCACAGATACGCAGTATTTT.

This chain connects TRBV7-9 to TRBJ2-1; D gene unclear. CDR1 is SEHNR, CDR2 FQNEAQ, per germline (reference sequence). The CDR3 is made up of 14 amino acids. Trimming took 0 bases from V and 0 from J, leaving 3 bases between them. For the CDR3, the DNA is TGTGCCAGCAGCTTAGCGGGCTCCTACAATGAGCAGTTCTTC. Protein: CASSLAGSYNEQFF.